This T cell receptor (beta chain) was recovered during a study of post-analysis software for immune sequencing data. Background on the study: Multiple sclerosis in the patients followed relapsing-remitting, secondary progressive and progressive-relapsing courses.

Study findings and constraints: Clustering by F measure revealed strong co-clustering among samples prepared together in one batch. Controls significantly exceeded multiple sclerosis patients in normalized Chao1 diversity. With TRBV5-6, TRBV5-1 and TRBV20-1 included, 4 or 5 TRBV segments were more frequent in patients than in controls.

Incorporated into the TCR beta cDNA libraries were unique molecular identifiers, which served to reduce PCR and sequencing biases. From about 0.98 to 11 million T cells, 400,000 to 500,000 cDNA molecules were obtained. TCRdb called the PCR reads again in MiXCR, with one record for every CDR3 protein. This sample carries 600,000 to 750,000 distinct CDR3 sequences, roughly three fifths of them seen once, and the ten largest clones take about 11%. V dropped 0 bases and J dropped 8 bases, with 14 bases sitting between them. Germline CDR1 reads SGHRS; CDR2 reads YFSETQ. The CDR3 runs to 15 residues. About this clonotype: Its target is not known.

The TCR comes from a girl between 2 and 10 years old with multiple sclerosis. The specimen was blood. V usage is TRBV5-1 and J usage is TRBJ1-4, with D unresolved. The CDR3 loop reads CASSLDSRGREKLFF. The CDR3 DNA reads as TGCGCCAGCAGCTTGGACTCGAGAGGAAGGGAAAAACTGTTTTTT.